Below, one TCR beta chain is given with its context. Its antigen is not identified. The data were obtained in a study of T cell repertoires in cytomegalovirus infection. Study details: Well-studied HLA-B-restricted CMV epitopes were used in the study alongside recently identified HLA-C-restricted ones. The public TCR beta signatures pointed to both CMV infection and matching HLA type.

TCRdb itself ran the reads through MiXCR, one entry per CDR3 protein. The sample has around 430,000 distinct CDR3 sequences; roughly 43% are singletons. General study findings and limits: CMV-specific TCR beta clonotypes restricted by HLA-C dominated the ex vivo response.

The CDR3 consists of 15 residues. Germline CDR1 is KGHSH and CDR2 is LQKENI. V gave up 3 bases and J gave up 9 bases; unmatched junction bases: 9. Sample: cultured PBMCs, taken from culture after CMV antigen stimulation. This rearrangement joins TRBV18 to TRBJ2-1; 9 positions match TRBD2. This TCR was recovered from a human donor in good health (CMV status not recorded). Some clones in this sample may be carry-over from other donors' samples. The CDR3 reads CASSPWLAGRAEQFF. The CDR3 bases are TGTGCCAGCTCACCCTGGCTAGCGGGGAGGGCTGAGCAGTTCTTC.